Shown below are 20 T cell receptor beta chains from a single sample sequenced in a study of cytomegalovirus exposure and HLA in healthy donors (dated by TCRdb to 2015 to 2018). Preparation of the library involved the immunoSEQ multiplex PCR assay. The multiplex PCR relied on a mix of 60 forward primers for TCR Vbeta segments and 13 reverse primers for TCR Jbeta segments. The source is immuneACCESS, and TCRdb retained only in-frame sequences with V and J called. Part of the clones is not carried over; for the studies checked, unresolved V genes explain less than half of this, and the remainder is unexplained. This sample gives 150,000 or so clones in total; roughly four fifths of them show up just once. The ten largest clones capture 4% to 5% of the sample. The sequencing sample was made of PBMCs. These receptors came from a woman between 18 and 29 years old in good health and CMV-seropositive.

The J gene is TRBJ1-2, the V gene TRBV7-2; possible D gene TRBD1, 6 bases. The V and J ends lost 3 bases and 7 bases respectively, with 12 bases between them. Germline V gives CDR1 SGHTA, CDR2 FQGNSA. There are 13 residues in the CDR3. In DNA form, the CDR3 reads TGTGCCAGCAGCTTGAACAGGGAGAGTGGCTACACCTTC. Protein: CASSLNRESGYTF. Complete variable domain (other parts from reference TRBV7-2 and TRBJ1-2): GAGVSQSPSNKVTEKGKDVELRCDPISGHTALYWYRQSLGQGLEFLIYFQGNSAPDKSGLPSDRFSAERTGGSVSTLTIQRTQQEDSAVYLCASSLNRESGYTFGSGTRLTVV.

This chain joins TRBV13 and TRBJ2-1; TRBD1 matches at 7 bases. The CDR3 length is 14 residues. CDR1 is PRHDT and CDR2 is FYEKMQ in the germline V gene (reference sequence). With 5 bases clipped from V and 13 bases from J, the junction kept 14 bases outside the gene matches. For the CDR3, the DNA is TGTGCCAGCAGCCGACAACCCCCCGAGGGGGCTCAGTTCTTC. Residues: CASSRQPPEGAQFF.

The V call is TRBV2, the J call TRBJ1-3; TRBD1 might be the D (5 bases). Between the trimmed V and J ends, which lost 1 base and 0 bases, there was a span of 13 bases. CDR1 SNHLY and CDR2 FYNNEI come from the germline V gene. CDR3 length: 17 amino acids. The CDR3 loop is CASSEGGAKHSGNTIYF. For the CDR3, the DNA is TGTGCCAGCAGTGAAGGCGGGGCCAAACACTCTGGAAACACCATATATTTT.

With regard to this clone: The germline gene is not matched at one end of the junction; a read error may be the cause. The chain combines TRBV28 with TRBJ2-6, with 7 bases aligning to TRBD1. CDR3 length: 17 amino acids. CDR1 and CDR2 from the germline V gene are MDHEN and SYDVKM. The CDR3 region is CASSDSTGLFGANGLTF. For the CDR3, the DNA is TGTGCCAGCAGTGACTCGACAGGGCTTTTTGGGGCCAACGGCCTGACTTTC.

The chain uses TRBV10-3 and TRBJ1-5, with a weak D call TRBD1 (6 bases). This CDR3 has 17 amino acids. Germline values: CDR1 ENHRY, CDR2 SYGVKD. V was pared by 8 bases and J by 7 bases, with 27 bases between. In DNA, the CDR3 is TGTGCCATCCCCGAGTCCTGGGGGCGAGGTCCGGGGCAGCCCCAGCATTTT. It translates to CAIPESWGRGPGQPQHF.

The chain is built from TRBV11-2 and TRBJ2-1, with TRBD2 identical over 14 bases. With 3 bases clipped from V and 6 bases from J, the junction kept 1 base outside the gene matches. CDR3 length: 15 residues. Germline V lookup: CDR1 SGHAT, CDR2 FQNNGV. As DNA, the CDR3 is TGTGCCAGCAGCTTGGGGACTAGCGGGAGCAATGAGCAGTTCTTC. This translates into CASSLGTSGSNEQFF.

J is TRBJ1-3 and V is TRBV5-8; D unclear. Looked up from germline, CDR1 is SGHTS and CDR2 is YDEGEE. V shed 7 bases and J shed 5 bases, with 16 bases lying between them. The CDR3 has 14 residues. The CDR3: CASLYDLSRNTIYF. CDR3 nucleotides: TGTGCCAGCCTCTATGATTTGTCTCGAAACACCATATATTTT. The variable domain in full, with the rest retrieved from reference TRBV5-8 and TRBJ1-3, is EAGVTQSPTHLIKTRGQQATLRCSPISGHTSVYWYQQALGLGLQFLLWYDEGEERNRGNFPPRFSGRQFPNYSSELNVNALELEDSALYLCASLYDLSRNTIYFGEGSWLTVV.

In its sample, this clone was seen a few times. The rearrangement uses TRBV6-1 and TRBJ2-7; the match to TRBD2 covers 7 bases. Per the germline V gene, CDR1 is MNHNS and CDR2 is SASEGT. The trim removed 2 bases at V and 5 bases at J, leaving 9 bases unmatched. The CDR3 loop spans 15 amino acids. The CDR3: CASSEWWEGPDEQYF. CDR3 in DNA: TGTGCCAGCAGTGAATGGTGGGAGGGGCCCGACGAGCAGTACTTC.

The chain is built from TRBV4-1 and TRBJ2-7; 12 bases match TRBD2. This CDR3 is 18 amino acids long. V lost 1 base, J lost 2 bases, and 9 bases stayed unmatched. CDR1 is MGHRA, CDR2 YSYEKL, per germline. The CDR3 sequence is CASSQAQLAGGQAYEQYF. For the CDR3, the DNA is TGCGCCAGCAGCCAAGCTCAACTAGCGGGGGGTCAAGCCTACGAGCAGTACTTC.

This clone was seen just once. The chain recombines TRBV5-1 with TRBJ1-6; 9 nucleotides agree with TRBD1. The V and J ends lost 3 bases and 7 bases, in that order; junction bases with no gene match: 5. The length of the CDR3 is 15 residues. In germline, CDR1 is SGHRS, CDR2 YFSETQ. The CDR3 loop reads CASSSEGQGNSPLHF. Here the CDR3 DNA reads TGCGCCAGCAGCTCGGAGGGACAGGGAAATTCACCCCTCCACTTT.

About this clone: At one end the junction does not follow the germline gene, possibly because of a read error. The V call is TRBV5-6, the J call TRBJ1-6, with 7 bases identical to TRBD1. The germline V gene has CDR1 SGHDT and CDR2 YYEEEE. The CDR3 has 16 residues. The CDR3 sequence: CAGSLAGTVYNSPLHF. The CDR3 region has the DNA TGTGCCGGCAGCTTGGCTGGGACAGTTTATAATTCACCCCTCCACTTT.

This clone was recorded a few times. The V gene is TRBV19, the J gene TRBJ1-2, with D perhaps matching TRBD1 (6 bases). Germline V gives CDR1 LNHDA, CDR2 SQIVND (reference sequence). V shed 5 bases and J shed 3 bases, with 16 bases lying between them. This CDR3 has 15 residues. This CDR3 is CASSLQTGQDYGYTF. The CDR3, as DNA: TGTGCCAGTAGTTTACAAACGGGACAAGACTATGGCTACACCTTC. Looking up the rest from reference TRBV19 and TRBJ1-2 gives the full variable domain: DGGITQSPKYLFRKEGQNVTLSCEQNLNHDAMYWYRQDPGQGLRLIYYSQIVNDFQKGDIAEGYSVSREKKESFPLTVTSAQKNPTAFYLCASSLQTGQDYGYTFGSGTRLTVV.

V and J are TRBV5-1 and TRBJ1-2, with D unclear. This CDR3 comprises 14 residues. The V and J ends lost 0 bases and 8 bases respectively, with 14 bases between them. Germline CDR1 and CDR2: SGHRS and YFSETQ. The CDR3 loop is CASSLGVEVWGYTF. Here the CDR3 DNA reads TGCGCCAGCAGCTTGGGGGTAGAGGTGTGGGGCTACACCTTC.

This clone was counted once. V is TRBV21-1 and J is TRBJ1-1; the listed D gene, TRBD1, was not tested against the DNA. TRBV21-1 is a pseudogene segment. The length of the CDR3 is 10 residues. The chain's CDR3 is CAQRQGGAFF. CDR3 sequence (DNA): TGTGCCCAACGACAGGGGGGAGCTTTCTTT.

This clone occurred a few times. The J gene is TRBJ1-5, the V gene TRBV2, with D tentatively TRBD1 (6 bases). V was shortened by 5 bases and J by 7 bases, with 9 bases between the two germline ends. Germline-derived CDR1 and CDR2 are SNHLY and FYNNEI. The CDR3 length is 12 residues. The CDR3, as DNA: TGTGCCAGCAGTCCTACAGGGCAGCCCCAGCATTTT. Protein sequence: CASSPTGQPQHF.

This clone was detected once. The chain is built from TRBV19 and TRBJ1-3; the D is unclear. The CDR3 is made up of 13 amino acids. V shed 5 bases and J shed 4 bases, with 9 bases lying between them. Per germline, CDR1 LNHDA and CDR2 SQIVND (reference sequence). This CDR3 is CASSSQQGNTIYF. The CDR3 DNA reads TGTGCCAGTAGTTCACAGCAAGGAAACACCATATATTTT.

This clone was observed a single time. The chain recombines TRBV28 with TRBJ2-7; TRBD2 agrees at 11 bases. Looked up from germline, CDR1 is MDHEN and CDR2 is SYDVKM. The V gene end was trimmed by 3 bases and the J gene end by 0 bases; junction bases not matched to a gene: 1. The length of the CDR3 is 15 residues. CDR3 residues: CASSFTSGSSYEQYF. CDR3 bases: TGTGCCAGCAGTTTCACTAGCGGGAGCTCCTACGAGCAGTACTTC.

The chain links TRBV19 to TRBJ1-1, with D possibly being TRBD1 (6 bases). This CDR3 region has 14 residues. Germline V gene data show CDR1 as LNHDA and CDR2 as SQIVND (reference sequence). V gave up 5 bases and J gave up 4 bases, with 14 bases separating them. This CDR3 reads CASSPPWGPTEAFF. The CDR3 nucleotides are TGTGCCAGTAGTCCCCCATGGGGGCCCACTGAAGCTTTCTTT.

This chain links TRBV7-9 with TRBJ1-5; TRBD1 matches 7 bases. Germline loops: CDR1 SEHNR, CDR2 FQNEAQ (reference sequence). The CDR3 has 15 residues. V was clipped by 1 base and J by 6 bases; unmatched bases: 6. The CDR3 spells CASSLGDSQLQPQHF. The DNA of the CDR3 is TGTGCCAGCAGCTTAGGGGACAGTCAGCTTCAGCCCCAGCATTTT.

The V call is TRBV6-5, the J call TRBJ2-1; 8 bases agree with TRBD2. The CDR3 length is 15 residues. V dropped 2 bases and J dropped 4; count of bases not matched to a gene: 4. Germline V gene lookup returns CDR1 MNHEY and CDR2 SVGAGI. The CDR3 sequence is CASSYAGGTYNEQFF. CDR3 sequence (DNA): TGTGCCAGCAGTTACGCGGGGGGAACGTACAATGAGCAGTTCTTC.